Described below is a single T cell receptor beta chain sequence and its context. Its antigen remains unidentified. V lost 2 bases to trimming and J lost 8 bases, with 15 bases between them. There are 15 residues in the CDR3. Germline V gene lookup returns CDR1 MDHEN and CDR2 SYDVKM. This sample's time point: week 23, last vaccination. The content of each vaccine dose was 300 ug of mutant IDH1 20-mer peptide, and topical imiquimod accompanied it. This sample stems from a study of a mutant IDH1 vaccine in newly diagnosed glioma. Overall study context: Vaccines were begun 4-6 weeks after radiotherapy alone, or with temozolomide cycles. Study-wide points: Immune responses arising from the vaccine appeared in about 93% of patients. There seemed to be no relation between pseudoprogression and changes in top peripheral T cell clonotypes.

Profiled with immunoSEQ multiplex PCR; TCRdb holds only in-frame clones, not every one. The sample consists of around 60,000 clones, approximately 85% of them appearing once. This chain links TRBV28 with TRBJ1-4; perhaps TRBD1 as D (6 bases). The sequence was obtained from a man aged 30-40 years with glioma. The specimen was PBMCs, collected from a glioma patient whose treatment included an IDH1 peptide vaccine. In DNA form, the CDR3 reads TGTGCCAGCAGTTTAGTACGAGGGGGTTGGGAAAAACTGTTTTTT. Translated: CASSLVRGGWEKLFF.